What follows is one T cell receptor beta chain and its context. Antigen specificity is unknown. It was with 60 Vbeta and 13 Jbeta primers that the PCR ran. The repertoire was sequenced with immunoSEQ multiplex PCR; TCRdb's copy has only in-frame clones and lacks some. This table holds fewer than 150,000 clones, 80% found once. The record originates from a study of cytomegalovirus exposure and HLA in healthy donors. Overall study context: An early data release held approximately 85 million unique TCRs from HLA-typed donors.

Findings of the study overall: It emerged from a later analysis that several of the most significant clusters appeared to be linked to common viral pathogens. A highly shared variant cluster was judged a likely technical artifact.

The origin of this receptor is a female donor in good health and CMV-seropositive. Sequencing was done on a sample of PBMCs.

The chain's CDR3 is CASSPSTGTAYEQYF. DNA of the CDR3: TGTGCCAGCTCGCCATCTACCGGGACAGCCTACGAGCAGTACTTC. The chain carries TRBV18 and TRBJ2-7, with TRBD1 identical over 7 bases. Germline V gene data show CDR1 as KGHSH and CDR2 as LQKENI. This CDR3 region has 15 residues. The junction had 10 bases not matched to a gene; V was cut back by 6 bases and J by 2 bases. Variable domain in full (rest from reference TRBV18 and TRBJ2-7): NAGVMQNPRHLVRRRGQEARLRCSPMKGHSHVYWYRQLPEEGLKFMVYLQKENIIDESGMPKERFSAEFPKEGPSILRIQQVVRGDSAAYFCASSPSTGTAYEQYFGPGTRLTVT.